The 12 T cell receptor beta chains given below trace back to one sample, sequenced in a study of blood T cell repertoires in COVID-19. The assay was immunoSEQ multiplex PCR, and TCRdb's table has in-frame clones only and misses some. This sample carries approximately 300,000 clones, just over 85% of them seen once, and the ten largest clones take roughly 4.5%. The sequenced sample was PBMCs or T cells enriched from blood (not recorded which). The receptors come from a man younger than 45 who had recovered from COVID-19.

This chain joins TRBV27 and TRBJ2-7; 7 bases are shared with TRBD1. Germline V gene lookup returns CDR1 MNHEY and CDR2 SMNVEV (reference sequence). The CDR3 is 14 residues long. The trim removed 5 bases at V and 4 bases at J, leaving 8 bases unmatched. The DNA of the CDR3 is TGTGCCAGCAGTCAAGGGTACAGGGGTTACGAGCAGTACTTC. This encodes CASSQGYRGYEQYF.

In the case of this clone: The same CDR3 also results from other DNA sequences found in this sample. V gene TRBV9 combines with J gene TRBJ2-3, with TRBD2 identical over 10 bases. Germline CDR1 reads SGDLS; CDR2 reads YYNGEE. V shed 0 bases and J 3 bases; nucleotides not matched to a gene: 7. This CDR3 has 17 amino acids. CDR3 in amino acids: CASSVVPSGGATDTQYF. CDR3 coding DNA: TGTGCCAGCAGCGTAGTGCCCAGCGGGGGGGCAACAGATACGCAGTATTTT.

This chain joins TRBV7-9 and TRBJ1-1, with 11 bases identical to TRBD1. V was clipped by 5 bases and J by 3 bases; unmatched bases: 11. CDR1 is SEHNR and CDR2 is FQNEAQ in the germline V gene (reference sequence). This CDR3 spans 17 amino acids. The CDR3 reads CASSGRDRGIGDTEAFF. In nucleotides, the CDR3 is TGTGCCAGCAGCGGCCGGGACAGGGGGATTGGGGACACTGAAGCTTTCTTT.

V usage is TRBV16 and J usage is TRBJ1-2; 7 bases match TRBD1. The V segment lost 5 bases and the J segment 5 bases; nucleotides outside the gene matches: 8. Germline-derived CDR1 and CDR2 are KGHSY and FQNENV. This CDR3 spans 14 amino acids. CDR3 amino acids: CASSEEGAGYGYTF. The CDR3 DNA reads TGTGCCAGCAGCGAAGAGGGGGCTGGGTATGGCTACACCTTC.

The chain recombines TRBV7-6 with TRBJ2-1, with TRBD1 as a possible D gene (6 bases). With 5 bases removed from V and 4 bases from J, the gap between germline ends came to 12 bases. Germline V gene data show CDR1 as SGHVS and CDR2 as FNYEAQ. CDR3 length: 14 residues. CDR3: CASSLQTGYNEQFF. The CDR3 nucleotides are TGTGCCAGCAGCCTACAGACAGGATACAATGAGCAGTTCTTC.

This clone was detected once. The chain recombines TRBV5-4 with TRBJ1-1; 8 bases are a match to TRBD1. The CDR3 is 14 residues long. J gave up 12 bases and V 5 bases, and 15 bases lay outside the gene matches. CDR1 SGHNT and CDR2 YYREEE come from the germline V gene (reference sequence). The chain's CDR3 is CASSSTGQGGVTFF. CDR3 sequence (DNA): TGTGCCAGCAGTTCTACAGGACAGGGTGGTGTAACTTTCTTT.

This chain's CDR3 is CASSQRGQGTEAFF. The CDR3 DNA follows: TGTGCCAGCAGCCAACGTGGACAGGGCACTGAAGCTTTCTTT. The chain combines TRBV3-1 (or the pseudogene TRBV3-2) with TRBJ1-1; 8 nucleotides align to TRBD1. This CDR3 spans 14 amino acids. From germline, CDR1 is LGHDT and CDR2 YNNKEL (reference sequence). Losses at the gene ends were 2 bases for V and 4 bases for J; bases not matched to a gene: 3.

The V call is TRBV12-3 or TRBV12-4, the J call TRBJ2-7; unclear D gene. The germline V and J ends were trimmed by 4 bases and 3 bases, with 4 bases remaining between them. This CDR3 spans 11 amino acids. The CDR3 spells CASSSLYEQYF. For the CDR3, the DNA is TGTGCCAGCAGTTCCCTCTACGAGCAGTACTTC.

The rearrangement uses TRBV19 and TRBJ1-2; perhaps TRBD1 as D (6 bases). The CDR3 has 16 residues. In germline, CDR1 is LNHDA, CDR2 SQIVND (reference sequence). Trimming cost V 0 bases and J 8 bases, with 19 bases left between them. The CDR3 coding sequence is TGTGCCAGTAGTATAGATTCATCGACAGGAGCGGGGGGCTACACCTTC. Translation gives CASSIDSSTGAGGYTF.

The rearrangement links TRBV7-9 to TRBJ2-1; 11 nucleotides match TRBD2. V dropped 4 bases and J dropped 5; count of bases not matched to a gene: 4. The CDR3 is 15 residues long. Germline values: CDR1 SEHNR, CDR2 FQNEAQ (reference sequence). In nucleotides, the CDR3 is TGTGCCAGCAGCTCGCTAGCGGGAGGTAACAATGAGCAGTTCTTC. As protein: CASSSLAGGNNEQFF.

This rearrangement joins TRBV7-6 to TRBJ2-5, with D maybe TRBD2 (6 bases). CDR1 is SGHVS and CDR2 is FNYEAQ in the germline V gene. Trimming shortened V by 3 bases and J by 4 bases, and 15 bases separated the two germline ends. This CDR3 region has 15 residues. The chain's CDR3 is CASSFMRELGETQYF. In nucleotides, the CDR3 is TGTGCCAGCAGCTTTATGCGGGAACTCGGAGAGACCCAGTACTTC.

A single count supports this clone. J is TRBJ1-3 and V is TRBV30; unclear D gene. The length of the CDR3 is 13 residues. Germline CDR1 is GTSNPN and CDR2 is SVGIG (reference sequence). For the CDR3, the DNA is TGTGCTTTGGCGGGGAGCTCTGGAAACACCATATATTTT. This codes for CALAGSSGNTIYF.